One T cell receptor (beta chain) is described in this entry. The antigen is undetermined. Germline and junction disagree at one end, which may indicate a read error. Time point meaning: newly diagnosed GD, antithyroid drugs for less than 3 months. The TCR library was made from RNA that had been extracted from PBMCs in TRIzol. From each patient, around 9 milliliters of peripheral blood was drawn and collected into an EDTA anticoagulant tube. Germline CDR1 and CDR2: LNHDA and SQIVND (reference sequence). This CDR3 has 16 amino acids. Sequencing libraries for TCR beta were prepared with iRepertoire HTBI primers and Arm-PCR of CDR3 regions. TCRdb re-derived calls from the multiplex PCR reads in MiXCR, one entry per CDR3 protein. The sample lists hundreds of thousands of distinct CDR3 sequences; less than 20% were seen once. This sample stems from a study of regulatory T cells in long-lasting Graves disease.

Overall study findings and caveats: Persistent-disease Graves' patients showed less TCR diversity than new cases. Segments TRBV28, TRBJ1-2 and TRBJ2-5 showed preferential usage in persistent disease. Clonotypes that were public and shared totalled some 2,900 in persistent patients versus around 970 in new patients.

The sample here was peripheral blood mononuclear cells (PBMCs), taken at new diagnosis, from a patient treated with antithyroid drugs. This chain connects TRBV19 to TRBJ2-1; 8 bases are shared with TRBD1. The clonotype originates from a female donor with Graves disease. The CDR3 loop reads CASSSPTGGIENERFF. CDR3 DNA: TGTGCCAGTAGTAGTCCCACAGGGGGAATCGAGAATGAGCGGTTCTTC.